The rows below give T cell receptor beta chains drawn from one sample of a study of CXCR3-negative and CXCR3-positive naive CD8 T cells. Following a re-call of the 5' RACE reads, TCRdb has one entry per CDR3 protein and lacks DNA. Its clone listing holds around 63,000 distinct CDR3 sequences. The source material was naive CXCR3+ CD8+ T cells from blood. These receptors all stem from a human donor in good health. Some clones in this sample may be carry-over from other donors' samples. The CDR3 runs from the conserved cysteine through the conserved F or W. Expanded clones get a size class; other rows say once, few or many, or leave the size out.

abundance	j_gene	v_gene	CDR3aa
-	TRBJ2-6	TRBV7-9	CASSLSTGANVLTF
-	TRBJ2-5	TRBV28	CASSLWKGLAQETQYF
-	TRBJ2-1	TRBV3-1	CASSQEVVGGLIYNEQFF
medium-sized	TRBJ2-1	TRBV4-1	CASSQDGQLQVNEQFF
-	TRBJ1-1	TRBV14	CASSQDAFTEAFF
-	TRBJ2-3	TRBV29-1	CSVEPDRGTTTDTQYF
-	TRBJ2-6	TRBV15	CATSREWGSGANVLTF
-	TRBJ2-5	TRBV29-1	CSAPGGQETQYF
-	TRBJ2-1	TRBV29-1	CSARGGLAGVGEQFF
-	TRBJ2-3	TRBV7-9	CASSSTVTSQPTDTQYF
-	TRBJ2-7	TRBV6-6	CASEGGGSYEQYF
-	TRBJ1-3	TRBV29-1	CSVRDLSGNTIYF
-	TRBJ1-2	TRBV19	CASSWGAGYTF
-	TRBJ2-4	TRBV7-2	CASSLEGLQVQYF
-	TRBJ2-2	TRBV29-1	CSVEVRQVTGELFF
-	TRBJ2-7	TRBV7-9	CASSQGQEAYEQYF
-	TRBJ2-7	TRBV29-1	CSVEIPAYEQYF
-	TRBJ2-7	TRBV15	CATSVSGQGEQYF
-	TRBJ2-5	TRBV7-7	CASSSLAGVKETQYF
-	TRBJ1-1	TRBV4-1	CASSLTSGSVNTEAFF
-	TRBJ2-1	TRBV25-1	CASSDVSLDEQFF
-	TRBJ2-2	TRBV15	CATSRTGTGELFF
-	TRBJ1-1	TRBV7-3	CASSLYPELEAFF
-	TRBJ1-1	TRBV7-6	CASSRTGGDTEAFF
-	TRBJ2-5	TRBV5-5	CASSQKETQYF
-	TRBJ2-7	TRBV7-8	CASSFSQPAYEQYF
-	TRBJ1-2	TRBV29-1	CSVEGTNYGYTF
-	TRBJ2-7	TRBV7-9	CATPKSNYEQYF
-	TRBJ2-5	TRBV4-3	CASSQELGGAVETQYF
-	TRBJ2-1	TRBV29-1	CSAHPDSDEQFF
-	TRBJ2-7	TRBV29-1	CSVERGDHYEQYF
-	TRBJ2-3	TRBV7-7	CASSLGEGPDTQYF
-	TRBJ1-1	TRBV5-5	CASSRKVDGVSRAFF
-	TRBJ1-3	TRBV25-1	CASSESYIWAGNTIYF
-	TRBJ1-6	TRBV7-9	CASSFGQGNSPLHF
-	TRBJ2-7	TRBV6-1	CASSEGLWRGTYEQYF
-	TRBJ2-7	TRBV6-6	CATSTGGEQYF
-	TRBJ2-7	TRBV9	CASSTTGEVYEQYF
-	TRBJ2-2	TRBV29-1	CSVVGANTGELFF
-	TRBJ2-7	TRBV6-2/TRBV6-3	CASSYSSGPYEQYF
-	TRBJ2-1	TRBV11-2	CASSPLLAGGPNEQFF
-	TRBJ1-2	TRBV29-1	CSVEDTGGYTF
-	TRBJ2-3	TRBV7-9	CASSPIRASSGAGTDTQYF
-	TRBJ2-1	TRBV5-1	CASSLALAGESYNEQFF
-	TRBJ1-2	TRBV6-4	CASSESRGDYGYTF
-	TRBJ2-5	TRBV7-2	CASSPAILQETQYF
-	TRBJ2-7	TRBV4-3	CASSQGFGSYEQYF
-	TRBJ1-1	TRBV5-5	CASSLESQGYPEAFF
-	TRBJ1-1	TRBV11-3	CASSRFRQGGEAFF
-	TRBJ1-5	TRBV9	CASSVGVGLNQPQHF
-	TRBJ2-1	TRBV2	CASSDKDRDNEQFF
-	TRBJ1-1	TRBV25-1	CASSVGILEAFF
-	TRBJ2-7	TRBV29-1	CSVSQGNGLAGGYEQYF
-	TRBJ1-2	TRBV7-9	CASSLQTGGVYGYTF
-	TRBJ2-2	TRBV2	CASSGNSGELFF